The clone carrying this T cell receptor beta chain showed up just a few times. The data were taken from a study of cytomegalovirus exposure and HLA in healthy donors. It was with 60 Vbeta and 13 Jbeta primers that the PCR ran. The method was immunoSEQ multiplex PCR; TCRdb's version includes in-frame clones alone and lacks a portion of them. The sample has more than 75,000 clones; roughly 73% are singletons. The sample consisted of PBMCs. This TCR was recovered from a woman aged 35 to 49 in good health and CMV-seronegative.

CDR3 nucleotides: TGTGCCTGGACCCCGTCGGGGGTAGGCACTGAAGCTTTCTTT. This gives the protein CAWTPSGVGTEAFF. The chain links TRBV30 to TRBJ1-1; weak D call: TRBD1 (5 bases). CDR1 is GTSNPN and CDR2 is SVGIG in the germline V gene (reference sequence). V gave up 4 bases and J gave up 4 bases, with 16 bases separating them. The CDR3 is 14 amino acids. Using reference TRBV30 and TRBJ1-1 for the parts outside the CDR3, the full variable domain is SQTIHQWPATLVQPVGSPLSLECTVEGTSNPNLYWYRQAAGRGLQLLFYSVGIGQISSEVPQNLSASRPQDRQFILSSKKLLLSDSGFYLCAWTPSGVGTEAFFGQGTRLTVV.